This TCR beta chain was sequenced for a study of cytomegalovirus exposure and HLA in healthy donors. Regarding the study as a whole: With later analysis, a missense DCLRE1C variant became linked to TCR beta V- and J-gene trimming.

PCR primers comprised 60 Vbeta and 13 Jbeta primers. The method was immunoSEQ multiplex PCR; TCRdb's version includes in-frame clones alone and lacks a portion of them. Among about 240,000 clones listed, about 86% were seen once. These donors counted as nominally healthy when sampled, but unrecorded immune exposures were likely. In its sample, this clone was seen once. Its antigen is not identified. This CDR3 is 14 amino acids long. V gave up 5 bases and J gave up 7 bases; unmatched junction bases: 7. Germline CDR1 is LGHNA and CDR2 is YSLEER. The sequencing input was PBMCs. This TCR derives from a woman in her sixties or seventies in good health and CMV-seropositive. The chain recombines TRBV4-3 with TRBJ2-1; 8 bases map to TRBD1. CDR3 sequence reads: CASSVRDRLNEQFF. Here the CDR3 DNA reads TGCGCCAGCAGCGTCCGGGACAGGTTGAATGAGCAGTTCTTC.